A selection of T cell receptor beta chains follows, all from one sample in a study of T cell changes during pregnancy in multiple sclerosis. Profiled with immunoSEQ multiplex PCR; TCRdb holds only in-frame clones, not every one. The data hold 55,000 to 75,000 clones, with 90% to 95% observed a single time. The material was peripheral blood, obtained in the third trimester of pregnancy. The receptors here all came from a female donor in good health, enrolled as a control in a pregnancy study. The CDR3 runs from the conserved cysteine through the conserved F or W. The D gene is left open where the match is weak. Size is omitted from some rows. Given values are once, few, many or a class for expanded clones.

d_call: .
j_call: TRBJ2-1
v_call: TRBV28
clone_size: .
cdr3_nt: TGTGCCAGCAGTTTACTAGGCGGGGGCAGGTACAATGAGCAGTTCTTC
cdr3_aa: CASSLLGGGRYNEQFF

d_call: .
j_call: TRBJ2-7
v_call: TRBV6-6
clone_size: .
cdr3_nt: TGTGCCAGCAGTCGGGGGACCGAGCAGTACTTC
cdr3_aa: CASSRGTEQYF

d_call: .
j_call: TRBJ1-4
v_call: TRBV13
clone_size: .
cdr3_nt: TGTGCCAGCGGCATATCCCGTTGGAGCGAAAAACTGTTTTTT
cdr3_aa: CASGISRWSEKLFF

d_call: TRBD1
j_call: TRBJ1-1
v_call: TRBV18
clone_size: .
cdr3_nt: TGTGCCAGCTCATATGACAGGGATAACACTGAAGCTTTCTTT
cdr3_aa: CASSYDRDNTEAFF

d_call: .
j_call: TRBJ1-1
v_call: TRBV19
clone_size: .
cdr3_nt: TGTGCCAGTAGTTTGGAGAGGATGAACACTGAAGCTTTCTTT
cdr3_aa: CASSLERMNTEAFF

d_call: .
j_call: TRBJ2-2
v_call: TRBV4-3
clone_size: .
cdr3_nt: TGCGCCAGCAGCCAAGAACTAGCTGGCGGGGAGCTGTTTTTT
cdr3_aa: CASSQELAGGELFF

d_call: .
j_call: TRBJ1-5
v_call: TRBV7-9
clone_size: .
cdr3_nt: TGTGCCAGCAGCTTAGCGGAGGCCCTAGGGCCCCAGCATTTT
cdr3_aa: CASSLAEALGPQHF

d_call: TRBD1
j_call: TRBJ1-1
v_call: TRBV6-6
clone_size: .
cdr3_nt: TGTGCCAGCAGTAACCCGACAGGGCTCAACACTGAAGCTTTCTTT
cdr3_aa: CASSNPTGLNTEAFF

d_call: .
j_call: TRBJ1-2
v_call: TRBV30
clone_size: .
cdr3_nt: TGTGCCTGGAAACAGGAGCGGGCTAACTATGGCTACACCTTC
cdr3_aa: CAWKQERANYGYTF

d_call: TRBD1
j_call: TRBJ2-7
v_call: TRBV7-8
clone_size: .
cdr3_nt: TGTGCCAGCAGCATCCGGGACAGGGGGAACGAGCAGTACTTC
cdr3_aa: CASSIRDRGNEQYF

d_call: TRBD1
j_call: TRBJ1-1
v_call: TRBV25-1
clone_size: .
cdr3_nt: TGTGCCAGCAGTGACATCGGACAGGGTAACACTGAAGCTTTCTTT
cdr3_aa: CASSDIGQGNTEAFF

d_call: TRBD1
j_call: TRBJ1-5
v_call: TRBV14
clone_size: .
cdr3_nt: TGTGCCAGCAGCTTTTGGACAGGGCACGGCAATCAGCCCCAGCATTTT
cdr3_aa: CASSFWTGHGNQPQHF

d_call: .
j_call: TRBJ2-5
v_call: TRBV5-4
clone_size: .
cdr3_nt: TGTGCCAGCAGCTCAGGGGTTGTGGGCCAAGAGACCCAGTACTTC
cdr3_aa: CASSSGVVGQETQYF

d_call: TRBD1
j_call: TRBJ2-3
v_call: TRBV5-1
clone_size: .
cdr3_nt: TGCGCCAGCAGCTTGGCTCCTGACAGGGGCGCAGATACGCAGTATTTT
cdr3_aa: CASSLAPDRGADTQYF

d_call: .
j_call: TRBJ1-3
v_call: TRBV7-2
clone_size: .
cdr3_nt: TGTGCCAGCAGCTTAGTCCGGGACTTCACCAACACCATATATTTT
cdr3_aa: CASSLVRDFTNTIYF

d_call: .
j_call: TRBJ1-2
v_call: TRBV7-9
clone_size: .
cdr3_nt: TGTGCCAGCAGCTTCAGGCTCCAAGATGGCTACACCTTC
cdr3_aa: CASSFRLQDGYTF

d_call: TRBD1
j_call: TRBJ2-2
v_call: TRBV4-3
clone_size: .
cdr3_nt: TGCGCCAGCAGCCAGAGACAGGGGATCACCGGGGAGCTGTTTTTT
cdr3_aa: CASSQRQGITGELFF

d_call: TRBD1
j_call: TRBJ1-1
v_call: TRBV7-2
clone_size: .
cdr3_nt: TGTGCCAGCAGCTCGGACAGGGGACCGAACACTGAAGCTTTCTTT
cdr3_aa: CASSSDRGPNTEAFF

d_call: .
j_call: TRBJ2-3
v_call: TRBV20-1
clone_size: .
cdr3_nt: TGCAGTGCGGTCAGAACAGATACGCAGTATTTT
cdr3_aa: CSAVRTDTQYF

d_call: .
j_call: TRBJ2-5
v_call: TRBV7-2
clone_size: .
cdr3_nt: TGTGCCAGCAGCTTAGTATTTGAGACCCAGTACTTC
cdr3_aa: CASSLVFETQYF

d_call: .
j_call: TRBJ2-7
v_call: TRBV7-8
clone_size: .
cdr3_nt: TGTGCCAGCAGCTTAGGGGCACCTAGGGGGGGGCGAAATTCCTACGAGCAGTACTTC
cdr3_aa: CASSLGAPRGGRNSYEQYF

d_call: TRBD1
j_call: TRBJ1-2
v_call: TRBV27
clone_size: .
cdr3_nt: TGTGCCAGCACGCCGCGTACCGGGACAGCTTATGGCTACACCTTC
cdr3_aa: CASTPRTGTAYGYTF

d_call: .
j_call: TRBJ1-6
v_call: TRBV7-9
clone_size: .
cdr3_nt: TGTGCCAGCAGCTTAGCGGGAGGCCTTAATTCACCCCTCCACTTT
cdr3_aa: CASSLAGGLNSPLHF

d_call: .
j_call: TRBJ1-3
v_call: TRBV2
clone_size: .
cdr3_nt: TGTGCCAGCGGCGGGGGGATGACAGGTTGGGGAAACACCATATATTTT
cdr3_aa: CASGGGMTGWGNTIYF

d_call: TRBD1
j_call: TRBJ1-2
v_call: TRBV30
clone_size: .
cdr3_nt: TGTGCCTGCAGAGCCCAGGGGGATCCCTATGGCTACACCTTC
cdr3_aa: CACRAQGDPYGYTF

d_call: TRBD1
j_call: TRBJ2-1
v_call: TRBV7-9
clone_size: .
cdr3_nt: TGTGCCAGCAGCTCCGGGATGGGACAGGGGCCATCCAATGAGCAGTTCTTC
cdr3_aa: CASSSGMGQGPSNEQFF

d_call: TRBD1
j_call: TRBJ1-2
v_call: TRBV18
clone_size: .
cdr3_nt: TGTGCCAGCTCACCAGTCATCCCCGGACAGGGGGGTGGCTACACCTTC
cdr3_aa: CASSPVIPGQGGGYTF

d_call: .
j_call: TRBJ2-3
v_call: TRBV5-6
clone_size: .
cdr3_nt: TGTGCCAGCAGCTTGAGGGGGTACATCACAGATACGCAGTATTTT
cdr3_aa: CASSLRGYITDTQYF

d_call: .
j_call: TRBJ2-5
v_call: TRBV2
clone_size: .
cdr3_nt: TGTGCCAGCAGGAGTCAAGAGACCCAGTACTTC
cdr3_aa: CASRSQETQYF

d_call: TRBD1
j_call: TRBJ1-4
v_call: TRBV5-6
clone_size: .
cdr3_nt: TGTGCCAGCAGCCCCGGGACAGGGATCGGAAAACTGTTTTTT
cdr3_aa: CASSPGTGIGKLFF

d_call: .
j_call: TRBJ2-7
v_call: TRBV5-4
clone_size: .
cdr3_nt: TGTGCCAGCAGCTCAGGGGTCCTCTCCTACGAGCAGTACTTC
cdr3_aa: CASSSGVLSYEQYF

d_call: TRBD2
j_call: TRBJ2-1
v_call: TRBV7-3
clone_size: .
cdr3_nt: TGTGCCAGCAGCTCGCTAGCGGGGCTACCATACAATGAGCAGTTCTTC
cdr3_aa: CASSSLAGLPYNEQFF

d_call: .
j_call: TRBJ2-1
v_call: TRBV19
clone_size: .
cdr3_nt: TGTGCCAGTAGTATAGGTCGAGCCCCCTACAATGAGCAGTTCTTC
cdr3_aa: CASSIGRAPYNEQFF

d_call: TRBD1
j_call: TRBJ1-2
v_call: TRBV6-5
clone_size: .
cdr3_nt: TGTGCCAGCAGTCAGACAGGGAGCGGCTACACCTTC
cdr3_aa: CASSQTGSGYTF

d_call: .
j_call: TRBJ2-7
v_call: TRBV5-1
clone_size: .
cdr3_nt: TGCGCCAGCAGCTTCAGTGCCGAGCAGTACTTC
cdr3_aa: CASSFSAEQYF

d_call: TRBD2
j_call: TRBJ2-1
v_call: TRBV2
clone_size: .
cdr3_nt: TGTGCCAGTCCGGGACTAGCGGGTCCTAGCTCCTACAATGAGCAGTTCTTC
cdr3_aa: CASPGLAGPSSYNEQFF

d_call: .
j_call: TRBJ2-7
v_call: TRBV13
clone_size: .
cdr3_nt: TGTGCCAGCAGCCTCCGTGGAAGGGGTGACTACGAGCAGTACTTC
cdr3_aa: CASSLRGRGDYEQYF

d_call: .
j_call: TRBJ2-7
v_call: TRBV5-1
clone_size: .
cdr3_nt: TGCGCCAGCAGCCTTTCCCGAATGGGCCTTCTTTACTTC
cdr3_aa: CASSLSRMGLLYF

d_call: .
j_call: TRBJ2-2
v_call: TRBV27
clone_size: .
cdr3_nt: TGTGCCAGCAGTCAGGGGGGTCCCGGGGAGCTGTTTTTT
cdr3_aa: CASSQGGPGELFF

d_call: .
j_call: TRBJ1-2
v_call: TRBV27
clone_size: .
cdr3_nt: TGTGCCAGCAGTCCCCTTCCAGGGATCTATGGCTACACCTTC
cdr3_aa: CASSPLPGIYGYTF

d_call: .
j_call: TRBJ1-2
v_call: TRBV6-1
clone_size: .
cdr3_nt: TGTGCCAGCAGTCCCCGGGACTTCGCCCTCTATGGCTACACCTTC
cdr3_aa: CASSPRDFALYGYTF

d_call: .
j_call: TRBJ1-1
v_call: TRBV29-1
clone_size: .
cdr3_nt: TGCAGCGGAGGGGGCACTGAAGCTTTCTTT
cdr3_aa: CSGGGTEAFF

d_call: TRBD1
j_call: TRBJ1-1
v_call: TRBV18
clone_size: .
cdr3_nt: TGTGCCAGCTCACTCTCCTTTGAGGGACAGGGCCCCCTCACTGAAGCTTTCTTT
cdr3_aa: CASSLSFEGQGPLTEAFF

d_call: .
j_call: TRBJ2-7
v_call: TRBV9
clone_size: .
cdr3_nt: TGTGCCAGCAGCGTAGCTGGGGGGGCCCACGAGCAGTACTTC
cdr3_aa: CASSVAGGAHEQYF

d_call: TRBD1
j_call: TRBJ1-6
v_call: TRBV2
clone_size: .
cdr3_nt: TGTGCCAGCAGCTTACCGGGACAGGGATTCTCACCCCTCCACTTT
cdr3_aa: CASSLPGQGFSPLHF

d_call: .
j_call: TRBJ1-2
v_call: TRBV6-5
clone_size: .
cdr3_nt: TGTGCCAGCAGTTATCAGGTTTCCTATGGCTACACCTTC
cdr3_aa: CASSYQVSYGYTF

d_call: TRBD1
j_call: TRBJ2-1
v_call: TRBV27
clone_size: .
cdr3_nt: TGTGCCAGCAGTTTAGGGACAGGAGGCAATGAGCAGTTCTTC
cdr3_aa: CASSLGTGGNEQFF

d_call: TRBD1
j_call: TRBJ2-3
v_call: TRBV28
clone_size: .
cdr3_nt: TGTGCCAGCGCCCCAGGGGGCGCAGATACGCAGTATTTT
cdr3_aa: CASAPGGADTQYF

d_call: .
j_call: TRBJ2-4
v_call: TRBV6-5
clone_size: .
cdr3_nt: TGTGCCAGCAGTCTGGACAGCCAAAGAAACATTCAGTACTTC
cdr3_aa: CASSLDSQRNIQYF

d_call: TRBD1
j_call: TRBJ1-6
v_call: TRBV4-3
clone_size: few
cdr3_nt: TGCGCCAGCAGCCACGACAGGGTATCACCCCTCCACTTT
cdr3_aa: CASSHDRVSPLHF

d_call: TRBD1
j_call: TRBJ1-6
v_call: TRBV6-5
clone_size: .
cdr3_nt: TGTGCCAGCAGTGTGGACAGGGGGGACAATTCACCCCTCCACTTT
cdr3_aa: CASSVDRGDNSPLHF

d_call: TRBD2
j_call: TRBJ2-5
v_call: TRBV4-3
clone_size: .
cdr3_nt: TGCGCCAGCAGCCATTTTAGCGGGGGGGCCGGGGAGACCCAGTACTTC
cdr3_aa: CASSHFSGGAGETQYF

d_call: .
j_call: TRBJ1-4
v_call: TRBV29-1
clone_size: .
cdr3_nt: TGCAGCGTCGGGGTCAGGCAACCTGAGGAAAAACTGTTTTTT
cdr3_aa: CSVGVRQPEEKLFF

d_call: .
j_call: TRBJ1-2
v_call: TRBV4-2
clone_size: .
cdr3_nt: TGTGCCAGCAGCCAAGATCGGGGGGTCCCCTATGGCTACACCTTC
cdr3_aa: CASSQDRGVPYGYTF